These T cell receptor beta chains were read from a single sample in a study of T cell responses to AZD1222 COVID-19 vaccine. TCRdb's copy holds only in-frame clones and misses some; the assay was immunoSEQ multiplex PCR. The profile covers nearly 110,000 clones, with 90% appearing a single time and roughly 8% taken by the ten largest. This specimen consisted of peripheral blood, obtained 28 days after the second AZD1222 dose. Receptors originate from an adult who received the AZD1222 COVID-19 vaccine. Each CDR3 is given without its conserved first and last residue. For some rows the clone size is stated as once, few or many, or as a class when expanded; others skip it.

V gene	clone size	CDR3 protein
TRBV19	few	ASSIVTDNNQPQH
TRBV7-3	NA	ASSPRGHENTGELF
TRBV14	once	ASSRLLTGELF
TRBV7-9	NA	ASSPGTAQPQH
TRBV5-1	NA	ASSLSTGAGETQY
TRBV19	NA	ASSIRRQVTNYGYT
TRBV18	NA	ASSPRGSNEKLF
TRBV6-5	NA	ASSSLDRGKGYT
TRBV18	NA	ASSPLHRLDQPQH
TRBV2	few	ASNLIQDYGYT
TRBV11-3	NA	ASSLGPSYEQY